Listed below are T cell receptor beta chains from one sample, sequenced in a study of neurological immune-mediated disorders. TCRdb reprocessed the 5' RACE reads with MiXCR, giving one entry per CDR3 protein. The table shows just under 60,000 distinct CDR3 sequences, with under 3% occurring only once. Sequencing used PBMCs. Receptors originate from a man aged 50 to 59 with multiple sclerosis. The conserved cysteine and the conserved F or W are not part of the CDR3 here. The D gene is left open where the match is weak.

TRBV20-1 - SPRLTDTQY
TRBV7-2 - ASSRDGSNYGYT
TRBV20-1 TRBD2 SAVAGGPRDEQF
TRBV5-1 TRBD2 ASSFSGGAFETQY
TRBV27 TRBD2 ASSRLGGAYEQY
TRBV7-9 - ASSFYRGRGEQY
TRBV7-2 TRBD1 ASGITGQGPYEQY
TRBV6-2/TRBV6-3 - ASSYSQVGSVVF
TRBV4-3 TRBD1 ASSQNPGGGWGEAF
TRBV5-6 - ASSLGGDIGRELF
TRBV20-1 - SARDYSASYNEQF